These 17 T cell receptor beta chains were all obtained from the same sample, sequenced in a study of vaccination and CD4 T cells after COVID-19. The antigens for these receptors are not known. Treatment denoted: roughly 11-day PBMC culture with coronavirus spike peptide pools or control peptides (ViraFEST assay). The study sequenced cultured CD4+ T cell DNA using the Oncomine TCR Beta short-read assay. TCRdb reanalysed the PCR reads using MiXCR and keeps one entry per CDR3 protein. The sample records around 14,000 distinct CDR3 sequences, approximately 53% being singletons. Sequencing was performed on CD4+ T cells from blood, cultured in vitro. The receptors were sampled from a human donor who had recovered from COVID-19.

J is TRBJ2-5 and V is TRBV20-1; D gene uncertain. Per germline, CDR1 DFQATT and CDR2 SNEGSKA (reference sequence). The CDR3 consists of 11 residues. V lost 1 base and J 5 bases, leaving 5 bases between the germline ends. This chain's CDR3 is CSARAEETQYF. CDR3 nucleotide sequence: TGCAGTGCTAGAGCGGAGGAGACCCAGTACTTC.

This chain links TRBV20-1 with TRBJ1-5; D is unclear. The germline gives CDR1 DFQATT, CDR2 SNEGSKA (reference sequence). This CDR3 is built from 14 residues. Trimming stripped 0 bases from V and 6 bases from J, with 12 bases between. CDR3 region: CSARDREGFQPQHF. The DNA for the CDR3 is TGCAGTGCTAGAGATCGTGAAGGGTTTCAGCCCCAGCATTTT.

V gene TRBV28 combines with J gene TRBJ1-2, with a tentative D call TRBD1 (6 bases). V dropped 5 bases and J dropped 4 bases, with 11 bases sitting between them. Germline assignment: CDR1 MDHEN and CDR2 SYDVKM. The CDR3 is made up of 13 amino acids. CDR3 amino acids: CASSRDRSYGYTF. The DNA of the CDR3 is TGTGCCAGCAGTCGCGACAGGAGCTATGGCTACACCTTC.

This clonotype turned up a few times. V usage is TRBV6-1 and J usage is TRBJ1-5, with 8 bases identical to TRBD1. Germline CDR1 reads MNHNS; CDR2 reads SASEGT. Trimming removed 5 bases from V and 6 bases from J; junction bases left unmatched: 12. The CDR3 totals 16 residues. Here the CDR3 reads CASSPGQGVTSQPQHF. Here the CDR3 DNA reads TGTGCCAGCAGTCCCGGACAGGGAGTTACAAGTCAGCCCCAGCATTTT.

This clonotype was counted a single time. V is TRBV4-3 and J is TRBJ2-3; tentatively, D is TRBD2 (6 bases). The ends were cut back, 1 base at V and 1 base at J, with 18 bases in the middle. The CDR3 is 18 amino acids. CDR1 and CDR2 from the germline V gene are LGHNA and YSLEER. The CDR3 sequence: CASSQVRGGVGGTDTQYF. The CDR3 DNA sequence: TGCGCCAGCAGCCAAGTACGAGGAGGGGTCGGGGGCACAGATACGCAGTATTTT.

V is TRBV5-4 and J is TRBJ1-2; a weak D match, TRBD1 (5 bases). The CDR3 extends over 16 amino acids. With 3 bases removed from V and 3 bases from J, the gap between germline ends came to 18 bases. Germline values: CDR1 SGHNT, CDR2 YYREEE (reference sequence). The CDR3 nucleotides are TGTGCCAGCAGCTCGGGAGTCAGGGTACGGGACTATGGCTACACCTTC. As protein: CASSSGVRVRDYGYTF.

This clonotype has more than one count but fewer than ten. In DNA, the CDR3 is TGCAGTGCTAGGACTAGCTCCCAGATGGCCCAGTACTTC. Its protein product is CSARTSSQMAQYF. The chain employs TRBV20-1 and TRBJ2-5; 7 bases are a match to TRBD2. The V gene end was trimmed by 3 bases and the J gene end by 9 bases; junction bases not matched to a gene: 10. The CDR3 sequence is 13 residues long. Germline lookup yields CDR1 DFQATT and CDR2 SNEGSKA (reference sequence).

This clonotype was seen only a few times. CDR3 in amino acids: CARPGALYTEAFF. CDR3 nucleotide sequence: TGTGCCAGACCAGGGGCTCTATACACTGAAGCTTTCTTT. The chain uses TRBV6-1 and TRBJ1-1; TRBD1 is a possible D gene (6 bases). This CDR3 has 13 residues. The ends were cut back, 9 bases at V and 3 bases at J, with 14 bases in the middle. CDR1 MNHNS and CDR2 SASEGT come from the germline V gene.

The chain is built from TRBV7-2 and TRBJ2-2, with 9 positions matching TRBD1. In germline, CDR1 is SGHTA, CDR2 FQGNSA. V shed 5 bases and J 4 bases; nucleotides not matched to a gene: 5. The CDR3 sequence is 15 residues long. CDR3 bases: TGTGCCAGCAGCCCACAGACAGGGGGCACCGGGGAGCTGTTTTTT. Encoded protein: CASSPQTGGTGELFF.

The genes are TRBV7-6 and TRBJ2-7, with D hard to call. CDR3 length equals 20 residues. With 5 bases removed from V and 0 bases from J, the gap between germline ends came to 29 bases. Germline V lookup: CDR1 SGHVS, CDR2 FNYEAQ. CDR3 in amino acids: CASSRHGSLSGTYHSYEQYF. The CDR3 DNA is TGTGCCAGCAGCCGCCACGGTTCGCTGTCGGGCACCTATCACTCCTACGAGCAGTACTTC.

V usage is TRBV5-1 and J usage is TRBJ2-5; D perhaps matches TRBD1 (6 bases). The germline CDR1 and CDR2 sequences are SGHRS and YFSETQ. The CDR3 runs to 16 residues. Between the trimmed V and J ends, which lost 0 bases and 4 bases, there was a span of 16 bases. Written as DNA, the CDR3 is TGCGCCAGCAGCTTGGCCGATAGGGGGTCTAGAGAGACCCAGTACTTC. Amino acid sequence: CASSLADRGSRETQYF.

V is TRBV19 and J is TRBJ2-7, with 8 nucleotides matching TRBD2. J lost 2 bases, V lost 6 bases, and 6 bases had no gene match. The CDR3 totals 14 residues. Germline V gives CDR1 LNHDA, CDR2 SQIVND (reference sequence). In nucleotides, the CDR3 is TGTGCCAGTAGGGGGGGACTAGGGGCCTACGAGCAGTACTTC. Residues: CASRGGLGAYEQYF.

V gene TRBV20-1 combines with J gene TRBJ1-2; 8 nucleotides match TRBD1. CDR3 length: 14 residues. Looked up from germline, CDR1 is DFQATT and CDR2 is SNEGSKA (reference sequence). V trimming: 6 bases; J trimming: 4 bases; junction bases outside the gene matches: 10. The CDR3 DNA reads as TGCAGTGCGGCACCAGGGGGCGCGGGCTATGGCTACACCTTC. This translates into CSAAPGGAGYGYTF.

This chain uses TRBV7-9 with TRBJ2-1; the D is unclear. Germline V gene sequence: CDR1 SEHNR, CDR2 FQNEAQ (reference sequence). CDR3 length: 14 residues. The V gene lost 3 bases and the J gene lost 5 bases, with 11 bases spanning the gap. The CDR3 protein is CASSLMTENNEQFF. CDR3 in DNA: TGTGCCAGCAGCTTGATGACGGAGAACAATGAGCAGTTCTTC.

This clonotype ranks as medium-sized. The chain uses TRBV27 and TRBJ1-2; TRBD1 might be the D (5 bases). V was trimmed by 3 bases and J by 6 bases, leaving 11 bases between them. The CDR3 spans 13 residues. Germline assignment: CDR1 MNHEY and CDR2 SMNVEV (reference sequence). The CDR3 nucleotides read TGTGCCAGCAGTTTCCGTGGGGGGAATGGCTACACCTTC. Amino acid sequence: CASSFRGGNGYTF.

The chain couples TRBV7-8 to TRBJ1-6; D gene ambiguous. There are 13 residues in the CDR3. In germline, CDR1 is SGHVS, CDR2 FQNEAQ. The V gene lost 6 bases and the J gene lost 7 bases, with 10 bases spanning the gap. The CDR3 DNA follows: TGTGCCAGCAGGGCTAGTGGGAATTCACCCCTCCACTTT. Protein sequence: CASRASGNSPLHF.

On this clonotype: At one of its ends the junction is not consistent with the germline gene, which may arise from a read error. This chain joins TRBV27 and TRBJ1-5, with D perhaps TRBD1 (6 bases). This CDR3 has 17 amino acids. Germline V gene data show CDR1 as MNHEY and CDR2 as SMNVEV (reference sequence). CDR3 amino acids: CASSSLGGLVSNQPRHF. DNA of the CDR3: TGTGCCAGCAGTTCCTTAGGGGGGCTAGTTAGCAATCAGCCCCGGCATTTT.